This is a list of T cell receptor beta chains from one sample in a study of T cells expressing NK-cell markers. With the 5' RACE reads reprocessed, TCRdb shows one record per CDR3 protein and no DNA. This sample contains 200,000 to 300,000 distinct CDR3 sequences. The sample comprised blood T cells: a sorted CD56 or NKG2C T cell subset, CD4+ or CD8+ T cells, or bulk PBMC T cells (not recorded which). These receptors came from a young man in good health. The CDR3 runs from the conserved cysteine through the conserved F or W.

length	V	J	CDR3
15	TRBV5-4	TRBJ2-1	CASSPRSGRGDEQFF
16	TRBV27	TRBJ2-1	CASSSPGTYSYNEQFF
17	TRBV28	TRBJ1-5	CASSLFSGAPSNQPQHF
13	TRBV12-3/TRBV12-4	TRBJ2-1	CATSPIRYNEQFF
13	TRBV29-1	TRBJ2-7	CSVGGRSSYEQYF
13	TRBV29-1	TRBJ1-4	CSGSGTSNEKLFF
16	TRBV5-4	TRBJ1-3	CASSNATLISGNTIYF
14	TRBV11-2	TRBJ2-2	CASSTTWSPGELFF
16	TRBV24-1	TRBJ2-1	CATSDTSGRDYNEQFF
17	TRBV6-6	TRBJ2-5	CASSYYPRQGARETQYF
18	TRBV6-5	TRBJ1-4	CASSYRGRSLATNEKLFF
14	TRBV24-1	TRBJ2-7	CATSDPLREYEQYF
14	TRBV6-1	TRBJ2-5	CASSELAGRETQYF
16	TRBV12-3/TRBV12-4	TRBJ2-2	CASSQMEQANTGELFF
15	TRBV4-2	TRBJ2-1	CASSQDPQLYNEQFF
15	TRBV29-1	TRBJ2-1	CSVLRLPGGSNEQFF
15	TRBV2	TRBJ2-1	CASSEARNRYNEQFF
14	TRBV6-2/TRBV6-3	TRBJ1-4	CASSTTGTHEKLFF
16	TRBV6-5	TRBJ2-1	CASSYSLAGGLNEQFF
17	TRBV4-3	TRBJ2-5	CASSQRTSGSYQETQYF
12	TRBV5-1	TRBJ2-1	CASSAVAEEQFF
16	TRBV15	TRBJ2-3	CATGEASGRASDTQYF
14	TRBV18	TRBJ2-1	CASSPTNYNNEQFF
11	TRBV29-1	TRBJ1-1	CSIDRLDEAFF
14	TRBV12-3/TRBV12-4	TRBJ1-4	CASSQQGAIEKLFF
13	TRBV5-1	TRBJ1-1	CASSRAGAAEAFF
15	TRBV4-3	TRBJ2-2	CASSRGTTNTGELFF
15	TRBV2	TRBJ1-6	CASKPRGLDNSPLHF
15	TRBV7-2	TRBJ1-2	CASSKGQGSNYGYTF
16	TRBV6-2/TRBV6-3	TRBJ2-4	CASSPQAEEAKNIQYF
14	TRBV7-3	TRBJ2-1	CASSLIPNGDEQFF
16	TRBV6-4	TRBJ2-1	CASSSGGPGSYNEQFF
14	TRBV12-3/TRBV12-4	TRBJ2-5	CASGGMGGQETQYF
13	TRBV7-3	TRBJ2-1	CASSLGVGTEQFF
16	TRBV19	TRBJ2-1	CASSILGTSGTLKQFF
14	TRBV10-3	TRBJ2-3	CAIREGASTDTQYF
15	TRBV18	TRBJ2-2	CASSPGLQNTGELFF
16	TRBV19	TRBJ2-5	CASTRDRTSLKETQYF
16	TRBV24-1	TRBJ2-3	CATSDPSGSAGSTQYF